These 8 T cell receptor beta chains share one sample of origin, sequenced in a study of shared clonotypes between healthy human individuals. Data came from immunoSEQ multiplex PCR; TCRdb stores just in-frame clones and leaves some out. The sample lists about 1.1 million clones, approximately 80% occurring once. The specimen sequenced was memory CD4+ T cells from PBMCs. Subset of the sample: CD45RA-negative fraction. The receptor source for this set is a man between 18 and 29 years old in good health. Some clones in this sample may be carry-over from other donors' samples.

This chain joins TRBV9 and TRBJ2-1; 8 bases are shared with TRBD2. CDR3 length: 17 residues. In germline, CDR1 is SGDLS, CDR2 YYNGEE. V lost 4 bases, J lost 8 bases, and 17 bases stayed unmatched. The CDR3 DNA is TGTGCCAGCAGCCGGGTCCGGGAGGGCCGGGTATTGTATGAGCAGTTCTTC. As protein: CASSRVREGRVLYEQFF.

This clone occurred many times. V and J are TRBV4-1 and TRBJ2-7; TRBD2 matches at 9 bases. The CDR3 runs 17 residues. Losses at the gene ends were 1 base for V and 3 bases for J; bases not matched to a gene: 10. Looked up from germline, CDR1 is MGHRA and CDR2 is YSYEKL. CDR3 loop: CASSQGGLAGSRYEQYF. DNA of the CDR3: TGCGCCAGCAGCCAAGGTGGCCTAGCGGGATCTCGCTACGAGCAGTACTTC.

On this clone itself: This sample also contains other DNA sequences that code for the same CDR3. The chain has TRBV28 and TRBJ1-2; D gene unclear. The CDR3 extends over 13 amino acids. Per the germline V gene, CDR1 is MDHEN and CDR2 is SYDVKM. V was clipped by 3 bases and J by 2 bases, with 7 bases between them. CDR3 region: CASSLVANYGYTF. Written as DNA, the CDR3 is TGTGCCAGCAGTTTGGTAGCCAACTATGGCTACACCTTC.

This clone showed up just a few times. The chain uses TRBV30 and TRBJ1-2; D is unclear. V was shortened by 0 bases and J by 3 bases, with 8 bases between the two germline ends. The germline gives CDR1 GTSNPN, CDR2 SVGIG (reference sequence). This CDR3 is 13 amino acids long. CDR3 loop: CAWSVNMDYGYTF. The CDR3 DNA sequence: TGTGCCTGGAGTGTTAACATGGACTATGGCTACACCTTC.

This chain joins TRBV2 and TRBJ1-5; D unclear. The CDR3 covers 12 residues. Germline V gives CDR1 SNHLY, CDR2 FYNNEI. Trimming shortened V by 4 bases and J by 6 bases, and 7 bases separated the two germline ends. DNA for the CDR3: TGTGCCAGCAGTGTACCGGGTCAGCCCCAGCATTTT. Translation: CASSVPGQPQHF.

On this clone: At the DNA level, this CDR3 is encoded by other sequences in the same sample as well. The rearrangement uses TRBV18 and TRBJ2-2; 7 bases align to TRBD1. CDR3 length: 15 amino acids. The J segment lost 0 bases and the V segment lost 4 bases, leaving 2 bases of the junction unmatched. The germline V gene has CDR1 KGHSH and CDR2 LQKENI. CDR3 protein: CASSLGQANTGELFF. The DNA of the CDR3 is TGTGCCAGCTCACTCGGACAGGCGAACACCGGGGAGCTGTTTTTT.

This rearrangement joins TRBV6-5 to TRBJ2-3; no clear D gene. Germline CDR1 MNHEY, CDR2 SVGAGI. This CDR3 comprises 16 residues. V gave up 3 bases and J gave up 3 bases, with 16 bases separating them. CDR3 DNA sequence: TGTGCCAGCAGTTATGGGTCCTCTTTTTATACAGATACGCAGTATTTT. Translated, it gives CASSYGSSFYTDTQYF.

DNA for the CDR3: TGTGCCAGCAGCCTACAGGGGTACGGGGAGCTGTTTTTT. Translation gives CASSLQGYGELFF. The V gene is TRBV6-5, the J gene TRBJ2-2, with 7 positions matching TRBD1. The CDR3 is 13 residues long. With V trimmed by 6 bases and J by 7 bases, 5 bases remained unmatched. Per the germline V gene, CDR1 is MNHEY and CDR2 is SVGAGI.